Presented here are 17 T cell receptor beta chains from one specimen sequenced in a study of blood T cell repertoires in COVID-19. Here immunoSEQ multiplex PCR was the method, and the copy in TCRdb shows in-frame clones only, minus some. Of some 270,000 clones listed, 75% to 90% are singletons. Sequenced material: peripheral blood. The receptors originated from a woman in her 70s with acute or convalescent COVID-19.

This clone was seen once. V and J are TRBV4-1 and TRBJ1-3; maybe TRBD1 (5 bases). The V end was cut by 5 bases, the J end by 2 bases, with 13 bases between. Per germline, CDR1 MGHRA and CDR2 YSYEKL. This CDR3 is built from 15 residues. CDR3 sequence (DNA): TGCGCCAGCAGCTACCCGGGACTTACTGGAAACACCATATATTTT. Protein sequence: CASSYPGLTGNTIYF.

The chain links TRBV3-1 (or the pseudogene TRBV3-2) to TRBJ1-2, with 9 bases fitting TRBD1. Germline values: CDR1 LGHDT, CDR2 YNNKEL (reference sequence). Losses at the gene ends were 4 bases for V and 3 bases for J; bases not matched to a gene: 9. The CDR3 extends over 16 amino acids. The CDR3 loop is CASSRHPGQGDYGYTF. As DNA, the CDR3 is TGTGCCAGCAGCCGACATCCGGGACAGGGCGACTATGGCTACACCTTC.

The J gene is TRBJ1-4, the V gene TRBV5-1; D is perhaps TRBD1 (5 bases). This CDR3 has 15 amino acids. V was pared by 4 bases and J by 7 bases, with 17 bases between. Per the germline V gene, CDR1 is SGHRS and CDR2 is YFSETQ. CDR3 nucleotide sequence: TGCGCCAGCAGCCCCATTGGCAGGGAGGGTGAAAAACTGTTTTTT. Encoded protein: CASSPIGREGEKLFF.

The V gene is TRBV25-1, the J gene TRBJ1-4; TRBD1 might be the D (5 bases). The V gene lost 8 bases and the J gene lost 3 bases, with 10 bases spanning the gap. The CDR3 is 13 residues long. Germline values: CDR1 MGHDK, CDR2 SYGVNS. The CDR3 is CASAGWANEKLFF. CDR3 sequence (DNA): TGTGCCAGCGCAGGGTGGGCTAATGAAAAACTGTTTTTT.

The rearrangement links TRBV11-2 to TRBJ2-1, with 10 bases matching TRBD2. CDR3 length: 17 residues. The germline V gene encodes CDR1 SGHAT and CDR2 FQNNGV. V shed 6 bases and J 4 bases; nucleotides not matched to a gene: 12. The CDR3 coding sequence is TGTGCCAGCAGTCACGGACTAGCGGCCCCTAGGTACAATGAGCAGTTCTTC. This sequence encodes CASSHGLAAPRYNEQFF.

This clone has only one observation. This chain uses TRBV6-5 with TRBJ2-7, with D unresolved. The CDR3 loop spans 13 amino acids. The germline V gene encodes CDR1 MNHEY and CDR2 SVGAGI. Between the trimmed V and J ends, which lost 6 bases and 1 base, there was a span of 10 bases. CDR3 residues: CASRPSWSYEQYF. The CDR3, as DNA: TGTGCCAGCAGGCCTAGTTGGTCCTACGAGCAGTACTTC.

The chain carries TRBV3-1 (or the pseudogene TRBV3-2) and TRBJ1-3; 9 bases map to TRBD1. The CDR3 sequence is 14 residues long. CDR1 and CDR2 from the germline V gene are LGHDT and YNNKEL (reference sequence). J gave up 2 bases and V 4 bases, and 0 bases lay outside the gene matches. CDR3 nucleotide sequence: TGTGCCAGCAGCCGGACAGGGGCTGGAAACACCATATATTTT. It specifies CASSRTGAGNTIYF.

In DNA, the CDR3 is TGTGCCAGCATACGGGGGGCGCGGGGGAATGAGCAGTTCTTC. It encodes CASIRGARGNEQFF. The chain couples TRBV6-5 to TRBJ2-1; maybe TRBD2 (7 bases). Germline V gene lookup returns CDR1 MNHEY and CDR2 SVGAGI. CDR3 length: 14 residues. V lost 7 bases to trimming and J lost 7 bases, with 17 bases between them.

The chain joins TRBV2 to TRBJ1-6; D is undetermined. The CDR3 is made up of 14 amino acids. The ends were cut back, 4 bases at V and 6 bases at J, with 10 bases in the middle. In germline, CDR1 is SNHLY, CDR2 FYNNEI. The CDR3 sequence is CASSVQVFNSPLHF. The CDR3 nucleotides read TGTGCCAGCAGTGTCCAGGTCTTTAATTCACCCCTCCACTTT.

This clone was recorded only once. This chain uses TRBV4-2 with TRBJ2-5; 10 nucleotides agree with TRBD1. Germline lookup yields CDR1 LGHNA and CDR2 YNFKEQ. V gave up 1 base and J gave up 7 bases; unmatched junction bases: 6. The CDR3 runs to 15 residues. In nucleotides, the CDR3 is TGTGCCAGCAGCCAAGGCTGGGACAGGGGTGGGACCCAGTACTTC. Amino acid sequence: CASSQGWDRGGTQYF.

This sequence joins TRBV5-8 and TRBJ1-2, with D uncertain. The CDR3 has 12 amino acids. Trimming removed 8 bases from V and 3 bases from J, with 11 bases in between. Germline CDR1 is SGHTS and CDR2 is YDEGEE. The chain's CDR3 is CASTPGDYGYTF. In nucleotides, the CDR3 is TGTGCCAGTACCCCGGGAGACTATGGCTACACCTTC.

The chain employs TRBV30 and TRBJ2-5, with 10 bases fitting TRBD2. Germline V CDR1 and CDR2: GTSNPN, SVGIG (reference sequence). The CDR3 runs to 15 residues. V lost 0 bases to trimming and J lost 4 bases; unmatched junction nucleotides: 5. CDR3 sequence reads: CAWSVQRGGAETQYF. The DNA for the CDR3 is TGTGCCTGGAGTGTACAGCGGGGGGGCGCAGAGACCCAGTACTTC.

This sequence joins TRBV6-4 and TRBJ1-1; 7 bases are shared with TRBD1. This CDR3 is 11 amino acids long. V was clipped by 10 bases and J by 8 bases; unmatched bases: 7. The V gene's germline CDR1 is MRHNA and CDR2 SNTAGT. CDR3 in amino acids: CATRQGAEAFF. The CDR3, as DNA: TGTGCCACAAGACAGGGAGCCGAAGCTTTCTTT.

V is TRBV7-2 and J is TRBJ1-2; D not certain. Germline lookup yields CDR1 SGHTA and CDR2 FQGNSA. This CDR3 comprises 12 residues. The V and J ends lost 11 bases and 3 bases respectively, with 13 bases between them. CDR3 amino acids: CAEDGGDYGYTF. The CDR3 bases are TGTGCCGAAGATGGCGGAGACTATGGCTACACCTTC.

The rearrangement links TRBV19 to TRBJ2-7, with D perhaps matching TRBD2 (6 bases). V was shortened by 6 bases and J by 2 bases, with 14 bases between the two germline ends. Germline CDR1 reads LNHDA; CDR2 reads SQIVND (reference sequence). The CDR3 runs to 14 residues. In nucleotides, the CDR3 is TGTGCCAGTAGCCAAGGTCGGGGGACCTACGAGCAGTACTTC. It is translated as CASSQGRGTYEQYF.

The rearrangement links TRBV5-4 to TRBJ2-2; TRBD2 might be the D (6 bases). Per the germline V gene, CDR1 is SGHNT and CDR2 is YYREEE (reference sequence). The CDR3 totals 16 residues. V dropped 4 bases and J dropped 5 bases, with 18 bases sitting between them. DNA of the CDR3: TGTGCCAGCAGCCCCTGGGGAGGCCAGAGAACCGGGGAGCTGTTTTTT. Translating gives CASSPWGGQRTGELFF.

This chain joins TRBV5-4 and TRBJ1-6; D is perhaps TRBD1 (5 bases). The CDR3 covers 14 residues. Germline V lookup: CDR1 SGHNT, CDR2 YYREEE (reference sequence). Trimming stripped 4 bases from V and 8 bases from J, with 13 bases between. The CDR3 DNA reads as TGTGCCAGCAGCCCGGGGGTTTGGGATTCACCCCTCCACTTT. It yields the protein CASSPGVWDSPLHF.